This T cell receptor beta chain was obtained from a study of cytomegalovirus exposure and HLA in healthy donors. Points from the study as a whole: According to a subsequent analysis, TCR clusters from the first cohort were inclined to appear together in the roughly 110 validation repertoires. Most observed TCR sequences were rare, whereas some public TCRs were detected in many donors.

From the 120-subject validation cohort, which was separate from the roughly 670-subject first cohort, the donors were drawn. Germline V CDR1 and CDR2: MNHEY, SVGAGI. Trimming removed 4 bases at V and 3 bases at J, with 18 bases between. The CDR3 is made up of 16 amino acids. In the case of this clone: Its target is not known.

This table comes from immunoSEQ multiplex PCR, and its TCRdb copy is limited to in-frame clones, with some not included. The sample lists some 240,000 clones; roughly 91% were seen once. The TCR was taken from a woman aged 18-29 years in good health and CMV-seropositive. Sequencing was performed on PBMCs. The chain joins TRBV6-5 to TRBJ1-1; maybe TRBD1 (6 bases). In DNA form, the CDR3 reads TGTGCCAGCAGTTGGGGCGGGGGCGTTGGAGACACTGAAGCTTTCTTT. Its translation: CASSWGGGVGDTEAFF.